The 5 T cell receptor beta chains in this list originate from one sample, sequenced in a study of chemoradiotherapy in HPV16-positive cancers. Measured with immunoSEQ multiplex PCR; TCRdb has only the in-frame clones, and not every one. The data show tens of thousands of clones, with 89% seen just once and around 3.1% held by the top ten. The material sequenced was blood, taken from a patient who underwent chemoradiotherapy. Receptor source: a human donor with HPV-associated anogenital cancer.

Comments on this clone: The junction does not match germline at one end; this may be a read error. The chain is built from TRBV15 and TRBJ1-5, with D uncertain. The CDR3 length is 15 residues. Germline values: CDR1 LNHNV, CDR2 YYDKDF (reference sequence). The CDR3, as DNA: TGTGCCGCCAGCAGAGATCTAGACAACCATCAGCCCCAGCATTTT. Residues: CAASRDLDNHQPQHF.

The rearrangement uses TRBV6-9 and TRBJ1-2; D unclear. Per the germline V gene, CDR1 is MNHGY and CDR2 is SVAAGI. The CDR3 totals 15 residues. The V gene lost 3 bases and the J gene lost 2 bases, with 13 bases spanning the gap. Written as DNA, the CDR3 is TGTGCCAGCAGTTACTCGGGCGTTCCGAACTATGGCTACACCTTC. Translated: CASSYSGVPNYGYTF.

This clone has just a few counts. The chain has TRBV10-3 and TRBJ2-1, with TRBD2 matching over 14 bases. After removal of 6 bases from V and 8 bases from J, the junction contained 9 bases not matched to a gene. CDR1 is ENHRY and CDR2 is SYGVKD in the germline V gene. The CDR3 has 16 residues. Here the CDR3 DNA reads TGTGCCATCAGAGCCGGGACTAGCGGGAGTAGGGATGAGCAGTTCTTC. Translated, it gives CAIRAGTSGSRDEQFF.

This chain links TRBV5-8 with TRBJ1-4; TRBD1 is a possible D gene (5 bases). The CDR3 sequence is 18 residues long. Germline CDR1 and CDR2: SGHTS and YDEGEE. V lost 4 bases and J 4 bases, leaving 23 bases between the germline ends. CDR3 nucleotides: TGTGCCAGCAGCCCAGGGACGGACACATGGGATGGTAATGAAAAACTGTTTTTT. Its translation: CASSPGTDTWDGNEKLFF.

The chain recombines TRBV5-1 with TRBJ2-5; 13 bases map to TRBD2. The CDR3 is made up of 15 amino acids. The junction had 4 bases not matched to a gene; V was cut back by 7 bases and J by 1 base. In germline, CDR1 is SGHRS, CDR2 YFSETQ. The CDR3 DNA follows: TGCGCCAGCGGTACTAGCGGGGGGGTCCAAGAGACCCAGTACTTC. Translated: CASGTSGGVQETQYF.